This T cell receptor (beta chain) comes out of a study of shared clonotypes between healthy human individuals. Study as a whole: Contributing individuals were a couple of females and a few males aged 18 to 49.

CD45RO-negative CD8 cells positively selected for CCR7 made up the naive population, which excluded terminally differentiated effector memory CD45RA+ cells. Each sample came from a Caucasian adult donor living in Nashville, Tennessee. Germline CDR1 reads GTSNPN; CDR2 reads SVGIG (reference sequence). With 1 base removed from V and 0 bases from J, the gap between germline ends came to 8 bases. This CDR3 comprises 14 residues. The study's findings and limits: Relative to their counterparts shared across all four donors, non-shared clonotypes exhibited diminished generation probabilities.

A note on this clone: As yet, its antigen is unknown.

Original analysis: Junction-only immunoSEQ sequences carried no quality scores, so filtering differed. Sequenced by immunoSEQ multiplex PCR; TCRdb stores in-frame clones only, minus some. V and J calls and clone size are given by that table; D and trimming were obtained from the DNA. The table has about 2 million clones, about 94% seen once. This chain connects TRBV30 to TRBJ2-3; no clear D. The TCR was taken from a man between 18 and 35 years old in good health. The sequencing sample was made of naive CD8+ T cells sorted from blood. CDR3 nucleotide sequence: TGTGCCTGGAGTGCGACAACGAGCACAGATACGCAGTATTTT. This sequence encodes CAWSATTSTDTQYF.